This passage covers 14 T cell receptor beta chains from one sample sequenced in a study of blood T cells in healthy people across ages. Together with a sample-barcoded 5' primer, a J-beta primer mix was included in a second PCR lasting about 7 to 12 cycles. In TCRdb, the 5' RACE reads were re-called with MiXCR into one record per CDR3 protein. The data show around 800,000 distinct CDR3 sequences, with about 26% seen just once and 3% held by the top ten. These data were also reused for a study on T cells of mothers and their children.

Specimen: blood. The source of these receptors is a boy aged 5-17 years in good health.

The V and J genes are TRBV30 and TRBJ2-1; a weak D match, TRBD1 (6 bases). Gene TRBJ2-5 matches the end of the DNA better, so the J call may be wrong. Germline CDR1 is GTSNPN and CDR2 is SVGIG (reference sequence). The CDR3 loop spans 16 amino acids. This CDR3 is CAWDGVGTFALKTQYF. The CDR3 DNA reads TGTGCCTGGGATGGGGTAGGGACATTCGCTTTGAAGACCCAGTACTTC.

This chain connects TRBV9 to TRBJ2-3; 12 positions agree with TRBD2. Germline CDR1 SGDLS, CDR2 YYNGEE. This CDR3 has 16 residues. J lost 4 bases, V lost 4 bases, and 7 bases had no gene match. CDR3 bases: TGTGCCAGCAGCCTCCGGACTAGCGGGGTTGCAGATACGCAGTATTTT. This encodes CASSLRTSGVADTQYF.

This clonotype was recorded a few times. This chain joins TRBV2 and TRBJ2-7, with unresolved D. The V and J ends lost 8 bases and 7 bases respectively, with 15 bases between them. Germline CDR1 reads SNHLY; CDR2 reads FYNNEI. This CDR3 region has 12 residues. This CDR3 reads CASSGPTPEQYF. CDR3 nucleotide sequence: TGTGCCAGCTCTGGGCCCACTCCGGAGCAGTACTTC. Full variable domain (outside the CDR3, taken from reference TRBV2 and TRBJ2-7): EPEVTQTPSHQVTQMGQEVILRCVPISNHLYFYWYRQILGQKVEFLVSFYNNEISEKSEIFDDQFSVERPDGSNFTLKIRSTKLEDSAMYFCASSGPTPEQYFGPGTRLTVT.

This clonotype has at least ten counts. This chain joins TRBV7-8 and TRBJ2-5; 9 bases align to TRBD1. The assigned J gene may be wrong: the sequence end matches TRBJ2-7 better. Germline loops: CDR1 SGHVS, CDR2 FQNEAQ. This CDR3 is built from 14 residues. CDR3 DNA sequence: TGTGCCAGCAGTTCAGGGACAGGGATATACGAGCAGTACTTC. Its translation is CASSSGTGIYEQYF.

V and J are TRBV24-1 and TRBJ2-5; D unresolved. This CDR3 comprises 13 residues. V was pared by 3 bases and J by 5 bases, with 9 bases between. Germline lookup yields CDR1 KGHDR and CDR2 SFDVKD. The CDR3 protein is CATSDAGRETQYF. CDR3 DNA sequence: TGTGCCACCAGTGATGCAGGTCGGGAGACCCAGTACTTC.

Only a few counts were recorded for this clonotype. The J gene is TRBJ2-7, the V gene TRBV21-1; TRBD2 was called by the table and not checked on the DNA. TRBV21-1 is a documented pseudogene. The CDR3 totals 13 residues. Written as DNA, the CDR3 is TGTGCCAGGATCTCCGGGACTAACTACGAGCAGTACTTC. Translation: CARISGTNYEQYF.

The V gene is TRBV12-3 or TRBV12-4, the J gene TRBJ1-1; no firm D call. V was pared by 3 bases and J by 2 bases, with 13 bases between. The CDR3 is 15 amino acids. The CDR3 nucleotides are TGTGCCAGCAGTTTTAGAAGAGGAAGTAACACTGAAGCTTTCTTT. Translation gives CASSFRRGSNTEAFF.

The J gene is TRBJ1-4, the V gene TRBV13; D unresolved. The CDR3 covers 15 residues. V was cut by 5 bases and J by 4 bases, with 14 bases left in between. From germline, CDR1 is PRHDT and CDR2 FYEKMQ (reference sequence). The CDR3 nucleotides read TGTGCCAGCAGCCTTAACAGACGAAGTAATGAAAAACTGTTTTTT. Residues: CASSLNRRSNEKLFF.

This rearrangement joins TRBV21-1 to TRBJ2-5; TRBD2 is the table's D call and was not checked against the DNA. The closer fit of TRBJ2-7 to the DNA end suggests the J call may be wrong. TRBV21-1 is a recognized pseudogene. The CDR3 extends over 16 amino acids. This CDR3 reads CASSFIRVLQVYEQYF. DNA for the CDR3: TGTGCCAGCAGCTTTATAAGGGTCCTCCAAGTTTACGAGCAGTACTTC.

This clonotype has just a few counts. CDR3 in amino acids: CASSSTTRDRAMVQYF. The CDR3 region has the DNA TGTGCCAGCAGTTCGACAACCCGGGACAGGGCGATGGTACAGTACTTC. J is TRBJ2-7 and V is TRBV28, with TRBD1 matching over 9 bases. Trimming removed 4 bases from V and 10 bases from J; junction bases left unmatched: 17. The CDR3 is 16 residues long. CDR1 and CDR2 from the germline V gene are MDHEN and SYDVKM.

The rearrangement joins TRBV2 to TRBJ1-4; no clear D. The V and J ends lost 2 bases and 3 bases respectively, with 19 bases between them. CDR1 is SNHLY and CDR2 is FYNNEI in the germline V gene. The CDR3 consists of 18 residues. This CDR3 is CASSERPRLGSANEKLFF. DNA of the CDR3: TGTGCCAGCAGTGAACGCCCGAGGTTGGGGAGTGCTAATGAAAAACTGTTTTTT. Looking up the rest from reference TRBV2 and TRBJ1-4 gives the full variable domain: EPEVTQTPSHQVTQMGQEVILRCVPISNHLYFYWYRQILGQKVEFLVSFYNNEISEKSEIFDDQFSVERPDGSNFTLKIRSTKLEDSAMYFCASSERPRLGSANEKLFFGSGTQLSVL.

The gene calls are TRBV2 and TRBJ2-7; D gene unclear. V was cut by 3 bases and J by 0 bases, with 9 bases left in between. Per germline, CDR1 SNHLY and CDR2 FYNNEI. The CDR3 has 14 amino acids. This CDR3 is CASSDYTSSYEQYF. The CDR3 coding sequence is TGTGCCAGCAGTGATTACACGAGCTCCTACGAGCAGTACTTC. Supplemented by reference TRBV2 and TRBJ2-7, the full variable domain reads EPEVTQTPSHQVTQMGQEVILRCVPISNHLYFYWYRQILGQKVEFLVSFYNNEISEKSEIFDDQFSVERPDGSNFTLKIRSTKLEDSAMYFCASSDYTSSYEQYFGPGTRLTVT.

This chain links TRBV29-1 with TRBJ2-1; the D gene is possibly TRBD2 (7 bases). Germline CDR1 is SQVTM and CDR2 is ANQGSEA. This CDR3 spans 14 amino acids. Trimming took off 3 bases at V and 2 bases at J, with 11 bases between the two ends. Here the CDR3 reads CSVDRGAAYNEQFF. The CDR3 DNA sequence: TGCAGCGTTGATCGGGGGGCCGCCTACAATGAGCAGTTCTTC.

The chain links TRBV28 to TRBJ2-1, with D hard to call. This CDR3 has 15 amino acids. Trimming took 5 bases from V and 0 from J, leaving 11 bases between them. From germline, CDR1 is MDHEN and CDR2 SYDVKM. The CDR3 coding sequence is TGTGCCAGCAGTCCCCACCAGAGCTCCTACAATGAGCAGTTCTTC. It yields the protein CASSPHQSSYNEQFF.